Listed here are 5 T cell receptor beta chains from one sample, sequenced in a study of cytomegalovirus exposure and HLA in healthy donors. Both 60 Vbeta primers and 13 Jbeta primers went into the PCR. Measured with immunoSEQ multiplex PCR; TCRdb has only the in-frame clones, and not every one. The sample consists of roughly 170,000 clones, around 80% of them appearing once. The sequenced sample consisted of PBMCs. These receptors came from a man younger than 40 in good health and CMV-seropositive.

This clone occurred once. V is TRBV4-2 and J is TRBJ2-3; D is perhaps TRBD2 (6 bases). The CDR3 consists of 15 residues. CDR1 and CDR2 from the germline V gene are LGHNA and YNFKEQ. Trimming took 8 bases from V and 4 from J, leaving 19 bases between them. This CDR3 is CASLLHGASADTQYF. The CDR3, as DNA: TGTGCCAGCCTCCTCCACGGGGCTAGCGCAGATACGCAGTATTTT.

CDR3 coding DNA: TGCAGCGTTGGAGACTCCAGGGGCTACACCTTC. Encoded protein: CSVGDSRGYTF. The V gene is TRBV29-1, the J gene TRBJ1-2; D is undetermined. The CDR3 covers 11 residues. CDR1 and CDR2 (germline): SQVTM, ANQGSEA. V was pared by 4 bases and J by 8 bases, with 11 bases between.

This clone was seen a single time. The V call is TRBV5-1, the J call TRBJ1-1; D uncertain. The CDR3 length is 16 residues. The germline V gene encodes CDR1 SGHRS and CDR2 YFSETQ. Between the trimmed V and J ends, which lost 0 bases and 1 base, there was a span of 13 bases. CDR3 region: CASSLDPRGRNTEAFF. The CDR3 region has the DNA TGCGCCAGCAGCTTGGACCCACGGGGAAGGAACACTGAAGCTTTCTTT.

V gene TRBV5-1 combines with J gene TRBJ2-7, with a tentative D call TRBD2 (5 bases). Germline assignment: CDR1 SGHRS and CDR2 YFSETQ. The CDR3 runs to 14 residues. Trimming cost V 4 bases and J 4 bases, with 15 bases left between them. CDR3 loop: CASSPAVGEYEQYF. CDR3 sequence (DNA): TGCGCCAGCAGCCCGGCCGTCGGGGAATACGAGCAGTACTTC.

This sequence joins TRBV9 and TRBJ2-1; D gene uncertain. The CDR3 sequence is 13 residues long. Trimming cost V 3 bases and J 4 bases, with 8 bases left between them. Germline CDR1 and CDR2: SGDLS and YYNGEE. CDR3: CASSGTDYNEQFF. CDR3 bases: TGTGCCAGCAGCGGAACAGATTACAATGAGCAGTTCTTC.